This T cell receptor beta chain was obtained from a study of T cells in Graves' hyperthyroidism and ophthalmopathy. General study findings and limits: The majority of expanded thyroid clonotypes above 0.001 also appeared in blood.

Notes on this clonotype: Its antigen is unidentified.

Using RNA transcripts as the source, TCR beta CDR3 regions were amplified. Initially, a first-round RT-PCR of the TCR CDR3 employed the HTBI primer set. TCRdb processed the multiplex PCR reads anew with MiXCR; each CDR3 protein has one entry. The sample lists around 600,000 distinct CDR3 sequences, 14% occurring once. The CDR3 sequence is 14 residues long. Trimming took off 6 bases at V and 5 bases at J, with 17 bases between the two ends. Germline values: CDR1 SGHDT, CDR2 YYEEEE. Based on clinical symptoms, serum thyroxine and TRAb, thyroid ultrasound and orbital computed tomography, diagnoses were reached.

What was sequenced was blood. This TCR derives from a woman aged 50 to 65 with Graves' ophthalmopathy. The chain has TRBV5-6 and TRBJ2-5; D is tentatively TRBD1 or TRBD2 (5 bases each). CDR3 amino acids: CASTSPGTGETQYF. The CDR3, as DNA: TGTGCCAGCACCTCACCGGGGACCGGGGAGACCCAGTACTTC.